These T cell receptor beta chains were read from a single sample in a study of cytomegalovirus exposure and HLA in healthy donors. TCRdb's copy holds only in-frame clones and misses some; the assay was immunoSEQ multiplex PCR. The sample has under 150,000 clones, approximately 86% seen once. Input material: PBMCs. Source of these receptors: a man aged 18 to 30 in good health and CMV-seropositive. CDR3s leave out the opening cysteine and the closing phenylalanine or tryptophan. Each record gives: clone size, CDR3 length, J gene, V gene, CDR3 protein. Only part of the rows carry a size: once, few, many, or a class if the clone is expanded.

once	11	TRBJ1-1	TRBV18	ASSPGRDTEAF
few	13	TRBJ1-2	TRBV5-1	ASSLTPGQTYGYT
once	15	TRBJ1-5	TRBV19	ASSPPGQGHSNQPQH
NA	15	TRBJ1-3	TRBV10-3	AISEPPGPDSGNTIY
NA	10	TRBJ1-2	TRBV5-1	ASSSGLYGYT
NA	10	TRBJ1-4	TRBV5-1	ASSLDREKLF
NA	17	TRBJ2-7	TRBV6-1	ASSDQGGQGAKRTYEQY
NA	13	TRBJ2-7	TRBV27	ASSPNRGYNYEQY
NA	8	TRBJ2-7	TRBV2	ASGDYEQY
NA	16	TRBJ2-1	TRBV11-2	ASSRSGLAAPPYNEQF
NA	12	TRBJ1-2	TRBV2	ASSEGTLNYGYT
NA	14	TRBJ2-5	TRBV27	ASSFRLAVVQETQY
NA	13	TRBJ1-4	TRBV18	ASSRGQLHNEKLF
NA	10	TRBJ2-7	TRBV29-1	SVEVGAAEQY
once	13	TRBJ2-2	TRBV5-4	ASSLQGAYTGELF
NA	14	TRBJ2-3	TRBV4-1	ASSQSTAGVADTQY
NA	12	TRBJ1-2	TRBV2	ASSEETGEHGYT
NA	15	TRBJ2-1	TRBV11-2	ASSLVAGGPSYNEQF
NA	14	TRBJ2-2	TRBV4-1	ASSQGLAVNTGELF
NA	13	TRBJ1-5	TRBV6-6	ASRGSSVSNQPQH
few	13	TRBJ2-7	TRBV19	ASAAGTTNLYEQY
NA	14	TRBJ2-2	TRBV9	ASSVGVAGGTGELF
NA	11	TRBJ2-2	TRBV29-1	SVRQENTGELF